This note documents a single T cell receptor beta chain sequence. Its antigen is not identified. Sample time point: blood 4 weeks post-SBRT, at nephrectomy. The treatment is: 15 Gy SBRT to primary tumor, nephrectomy 4 weeks later. Nephrectomy followed 15 Gy stereotactic body radiation by 4 weeks. Clear cell pathology was present in this patient's renal cell carcinoma. Some clones are missing from TCRdb's copy, which holds only in-frame ones; the method was immunoSEQ multiplex PCR. The sample shows under 100,000 clones, about 79% of them seen only once. The data were taken from a study of radiation and T cells in renal cell carcinoma. Trimming removed 8 bases at V and 5 bases at J, with 16 bases between. CDR3 length equals 13 residues. Germline CDR1 and CDR2: ENHRY and SYGVKD. Study conclusions and caveats: Pretreatment tumor biopsies were lacking, so baseline clonotypes are unknown. In blood, top tumor clones expanded by 2 weeks, shrinking by 4.

The sequencing here drew on blood, taken from a patient whose treatment included radiotherapy and nephrectomy. This TCR came from a man aged 55-75 years with renal cell carcinoma. J is TRBJ2-7 and V is TRBV10-3; perhaps TRBD1 as D (6 bases). The CDR3 DNA reads as TGTGCCATCCGAAAACAGGGATCGCACGAGCAGTACTTC. It yields the protein CAIRKQGSHEQYF.